This T cell receptor beta chain was found in a study of early T cells in non-severe SARS-CoV-2 infection. Study results and limitations: Matching results from VDJdb favored anti-spike CD8 responses, leaving private and CD4 specificities undetected.

The CDR3 runs to 16 residues. V lost 1 base, J lost 4 bases, and 14 bases lay in between. Germline-derived CDR1 and CDR2 are LGHNA and YSLEER. MiXCR, applied by TCRdb to the 5' RACE reads, yields one record per CDR3 protein. This sample carries 20,000 to 25,000 distinct CDR3 sequences, 5% to 6% of them seen once, and the ten largest clones take roughly 14%. This clonotype showed up just a few times. The target antigen is unknown. The J gene is TRBJ1-5, the V gene TRBV4-3; TRBD1 is a possible D gene (6 bases). The source was whole blood, collected at baseline. The TCR originated in an adult who was a healthcare worker with PCR-confirmed SARS-CoV-2 infection or an uninfected control (not recorded which). Written as DNA, the CDR3 is TGCGCCAGCAGCCAAGGGTTGAACAGGGAAAATCAGCCCCAGCATTTT. It codes for CASSQGLNRENQPQHF.